This TCR beta chain comes out of a study of T cells in Graves' hyperthyroidism and ophthalmopathy (dated by TCRdb to about 2019). Looking at the study overall: Peripheral blood samples were taken at initial diagnosis, before any treatment was given. The study also compared thyroid tissue and blood T-cell repertoires from roughly six Graves' hyperthyroidism patients. The paper reports TCR Vbeta CDR3 sequencing of roughly 140 peripheral blood samples: 43 ophthalmopathy, some 80 hyperthyroidism and approximately 17 progressor patients. After blood sampling, hyperthyroidism patients were treated with methimazole at a starting dose of 30 mg daily, and ophthalmopathy patients were treated with high-dose intravenous methylprednisolone. Prospective prediction of ophthalmopathy was tested in an independent validation cohort of 18 to 20 hyperthyroidism patients and 15 to 17 patients who later progressed to ophthalmopathy. TCR V-J signatures able to tell the groups apart were searched for in a discovery cohort of some 97 patients, of whom roughly 42 had Graves' ophthalmopathy and 55 to 60 had stable Graves' hyperthyroidism. For training and testing, the approximately 97 patients in the discovery cohort were randomly divided in a 7:3 ratio. The full study reports these points: Most expanded thyroid clonotypes (frequency above 0.001) were also detected in blood, a finding suggesting that blood repertoires may reflect thyroid immune responses. A model built on a 13 V-J signature distinguished ophthalmopathy from stable hyperthyroidism, reaching roughly 88% sensitivity and 81.08% specificity in cross-validation and 80%/75% in testing. In validation, the model predicted progression to ophthalmopathy with over 65% sensitivity and less than 80% specificity, a median of about six months before onset. Sample size was not statistically predetermined, and investigators were not blinded to group allocation.

The junction shows trimming of 4 bases on V and 4 bases on J, plus 18 bases between the germline ends. The CDR3, from cysteine to phenylalanine, totals 15 residues. Solely the CDR3 DNA is kept, with 45 bases framed from the first base. CDR1 and CDR2 are read off the germline V gene as SGHRS and YFSETQ. The table lists this clonotype with many counts. The antigen this receptor binds is unknown. No much larger clonotype is one base removed from it; base qualities were not supplied. Moderately to severely active disease, a Clinical Activity Score of at least 3, a NOSPECS grade of at least 4, and a duration under 3 months were present in ophthalmopathy patients. Patients with uncontrolled infections, other autoimmune diseases, pregnancy or lactation were excluded. Diagnoses relied on clinical symptoms, serum thyroxine and TRAb, thyroid ultrasound and orbital computed tomography. Ficoll-Paque density gradient centrifugation was used to isolate PBMCs from approximately 10 ml of fresh peripheral blood. Trizol reagent was used to extract total RNA, and RNA quality was then checked on an Agilent 2100 Bioanalyzer.

The TCR beta CDR3 regions were amplified from the RNA transcripts. The TCR CDR3 was subjected to a first round of RT-PCR using the HTBI primer set and the Qiagen OneStep RT-PCR kit. A second multiplex PCR round built the libraries, followed by size selection and purification. The libraries were sequenced on an Illumina HiSeq2000 using paired-end 100 bp reads. In the source study's methods: SOAPnuke was used to process the raw data, with reads discarded if the reads contained adapters or uncalled bases, had a mean Phred below 15, or lacked an exact constant-primer or identifier match. COPE v1.2.5 was used to merge the high-quality paired reads, and each unique nucleotide sequence was defined as a clonotype. Clonotypes were aligned to IMGT TRBV, TRBD and TRBJ reference segments using MiTCR v1.1. The analysis included only V-J combinations with a frequency above 0.0001, which together covered around 99% of the repertoires. The TCS score was defined as F50 (clonal expansion) divided by E x V (chaos), with BLOSUM62-based TCRdist calculated between CDR3 peptides within each V-J. Welch's t-statistics and random forest reduced 500 to 650 V-J features to 10 to 15, which were used in a naive Bayes classifier (R e1071). The public sequencing data were trimmed at Q25 with fastp and processed into clonotypes with MiXCR by TCRdb, which kept only in-frame beta chains. Entries that share a CDR3 protein sequence are merged under the most common genes and DNA. The authors' filters were not applied to this entry. A total of hundreds of thousands of distinct CDR3 sequences appear in this sample, less than 25% of them only once. The top ten clonotypes cover 30% to 40% of the sample.

The chain employs TRBV5-1 and TRBJ2-7; TRBD2 is possibly the D segment (6 matching bases). This clonotype was obtained from a man between 25 and 39 years old with Graves' ophthalmopathy. Input material: blood. The nucleotide sequence reads as follows: TGCGCCAGCAGCCCCGGTGGTAGCGGAGCATACGAGCAGTACTTC. The encoded protein is CASSPGGSGAYEQYF.